The clone carrying this T cell receptor beta chain was seen repeatedly, ten times or more. The time point was: pretreatment peripheral blood. The data stem from a study of PD-L1 blockade in urothelial cancer. Turning to the study itself: Prior exposure to chemotherapy in patients amounted to 0 to 3 regimens received. Analyses used blood from 3 weeks (second dose) and 6 weeks after treatment start. Reported median T cell count for blood samples was approximately 140,000.

Trimming took 0 bases from V and 1 from J, leaving 10 bases between them. The CDR3 is 15 amino acids. Germline loops: CDR1 SGHRS, CDR2 YFSETQ. Added to each PCR by spiking were synthetic TCR analog templates. Assay: immunoSEQ multiplex PCR; the TCRdb copy retains only in-frame clones and omits some. Altogether about 49,000 clones are present, roughly 78% being singletons, with the ten largest covering about 9.4%. The V gene is TRBV5-1, the J gene TRBJ1-1; possibly TRBD1 for D (6 bases). This sequence was found in a man between 65 and 79 years old with urothelial cancer. The sample was PBMCs, taken around atezolizumab (anti-PD-L1) treatment. Written as DNA, the CDR3 is TGCGCCAGCAGCTTGGAGGGGGTGGCGAACACTGAAGCTTTCTTT. This sequence encodes CASSLEGVANTEAFF.